Below, one TCR beta chain is given with its context. The entry originates in a study of blood T cell repertoires in COVID-19. Study at large: Italy, Spain and the United States were the sources of the convalescent and acute COVID-19 samples. Sample material is recorded as cDNA or gDNA derived from T cells, B-cell-depleted T cells, or PBMCs.

Original handling: For nucleated cells, counts were estimated from reference gene primer amplification. Using immunoSEQ multiplex PCR, the repertoire was profiled, and TCRdb retains in-frame clones only, with some absent. That table furnishes V, J and clone size, whereas the DNA furnished D and trimming. The repertoire holds under 150,000 clones, with roughly 90% as singletons. The specimen sequenced was peripheral blood. The clonotype was recovered from a man aged 50 to 59 with acute or convalescent COVID-19.

DNA for the CDR3: TGTGCCTTTACAGGGGGGATGCGGGAGCTGTTTTTT. Translating gives CAFTGGMRELFF. The genes are TRBV30 and TRBJ2-2, with 8 bases fitting TRBD1. V gave up 7 bases and J gave up 9 bases; unmatched junction bases: 7. The CDR3 extends over 12 amino acids. Germline values: CDR1 GTSNPN, CDR2 SVGIG (reference sequence). Variable domain in full (rest from reference TRBV30 and TRBJ2-2): SQTIHQWPATLVQPVGSPLSLECTVEGTSNPNLYWYRQAAGRGLQLLFYSVGIGQISSEVPQNLSASRPQDRQFILSSKKLLLSDSGFYLCAFTGGMRELFFGEGSRLTVL.